Below are 32 T cell receptor beta chains sequenced from a single sample in a study of shared clonotypes between healthy human individuals. This table comes from immunoSEQ multiplex PCR, and its TCRdb copy is limited to in-frame clones, with some not included. The table shows about 1 million clones, with around four fifths occurring only once. The sequenced sample consisted of memory CD4+ T cells sorted from blood. Stated subset: CD45RA-negative fraction. The receptors come from a young man in good health.

This rearrangement joins TRBV10-3 to TRBJ2-1; the D is unclear. Germline V lookup: CDR1 ENHRY, CDR2 SYGVKD. Trimming left V 0 bases short and J 4 bases short, with 13 bases between. This CDR3 has 16 amino acids. The CDR3 DNA sequence: TGTGCCATCAGTGAGTCGGATAGGAGCCGTTACAATGAGCAGTTCTTC. It specifies CAISESDRSRYNEQFF.

The V gene is TRBV6-5, the J gene TRBJ2-7, with D perhaps being TRBD1 or TRBD2 (5 bases each). V dropped 4 bases and J dropped 6 bases, with 7 bases sitting between them. CDR1 is MNHEY, CDR2 SVGAGI, per germline. This CDR3 contains 11 residues. CDR3 loop: CASSSGSEQYF. Written as DNA, the CDR3 is TGTGCCAGCAGTTCAGGGAGCGAGCAGTACTTC.

This rearrangement joins TRBV9 to TRBJ1-1, with a weak D call TRBD1 (6 bases). Trimming cost V 0 bases and J 8 bases, with 11 bases left between them. CDR3 length equals 13 residues. The germline CDR1 and CDR2 sequences are SGDLS and YYNGEE. CDR3 sequence reads: CASSVVEGTEAFF. CDR3 DNA: TGTGCCAGCAGCGTAGTGGAGGGGACAGAAGCTTTCTTT. Filled out from reference TRBV9 and TRBJ1-1, the complete variable domain reads DSGVTQTPKHLITATGQRVTLRCSPRSGDLSVYWYQQSLDQGLQFLIQYYNGEERAKGNILERFSAQQFPDLHSELNLSSLELGDSALYFCASSVVEGTEAFFGQGTRLTVV.

The rearrangement links TRBV7-9 to TRBJ2-7; 9 bases are a match to TRBD2. The V gene end was trimmed by 0 bases and the J gene end by 2 bases; junction bases not matched to a gene: 2. Germline V gene lookup returns CDR1 SEHNR and CDR2 FQNEAQ (reference sequence). The CDR3 loop spans 15 amino acids. CDR3 bases: TGTGCCAGCAGCTTAGCCGGCGGGGGGGCCTACGAGCAGTACTTC. It yields the protein CASSLAGGGAYEQYF.

The chain uses TRBV18 and TRBJ2-7, with D perhaps assigned TRBD1 or TRBD2 (5 bases each). The germline CDR1 and CDR2 sequences are KGHSH and LQKENI. This CDR3 has 14 residues. The V gene lost 4 bases and the J gene lost 0 bases, with 10 bases spanning the gap. The CDR3 is CASSLDGASYEQYF. The CDR3 region has the DNA TGTGCCAGCTCACTAGACGGGGCCTCCTACGAGCAGTACTTC. The entire variable domain, with the rest obtained from reference TRBV18 and TRBJ2-7, is as follows: NAGVMQNPRHLVRRRGQEARLRCSPMKGHSHVYWYRQLPEEGLKFMVYLQKENIIDESGMPKERFSAEFPKEGPSILRIQQVVRGDSAAYFCASSLDGASYEQYFGPGTRLTVT.

This clone turned up a few times. The chain carries TRBV6-5 and TRBJ1-2, with a tentative D call TRBD1 (5 bases). The CDR3 is made up of 11 amino acids. CDR1 is MNHEY, CDR2 SVGAGI, per germline. Between the trimmed V and J ends, which lost 6 bases and 8 bases, there was a span of 10 bases. Here the CDR3 reads CASRGGAGYTF. Written as DNA, the CDR3 is TGTGCCAGCAGGGGAGGGGCAGGCTACACCTTC.

The gene calls are TRBV19 and TRBJ1-2; TRBD1 matches at 7 bases. V was pared by 8 bases and J by 4 bases, with 7 bases of the junction left unmatched. This CDR3 has 13 amino acids. Germline assignment: CDR1 LNHDA and CDR2 SQIVND (reference sequence). The CDR3 here is CASLQGIGYGYTF. Here the CDR3 DNA reads TGTGCCAGTTTACAGGGGATCGGCTATGGCTACACCTTC.

V gene TRBV5-1 combines with J gene TRBJ2-2; no reliable D call. This CDR3 has 16 amino acids. The germline CDR1 and CDR2 sequences are SGHRS and YFSETQ. Trimming removed 4 bases from V and 1 base from J, with 14 bases in between. CDR3 in DNA: TGCGCCAGCAGCCATCACCGAGCCTTGAACACCGGGGAGCTGTTTTTT. This sequence encodes CASSHHRALNTGELFF.

This clone was seen repeatedly, ten times or more. The chain employs TRBV28 and TRBJ2-7; D not certain. The CDR3 is 13 residues long. The V gene's germline CDR1 is MDHEN and CDR2 SYDVKM. The V and J ends lost 1 base and 0 bases respectively, with 4 bases between them. The CDR3 nucleotides read TGTGCCAGCAGTTTATACGGCTCCTACGAGCAGTACTTC. Translated, it gives CASSLYGSYEQYF.

The V and J genes are TRBV6-6 and TRBJ2-7; D gene uncertain. V lost 2 bases to trimming and J lost 2 bases, with 10 bases between them. The CDR3 sequence is 14 residues long. Germline V lookup: CDR1 MNHNY, CDR2 SVGAGI (reference sequence). Here the CDR3 DNA reads TGTGCCAGCAGTTACAGGATCCCAGCCTACGAGCAGTACTTC. Translating it yields CASSYRIPAYEQYF.

The chain employs TRBV2 and TRBJ1-5, with TRBD1 as a possible D gene (5 bases). The CDR3 contains 15 residues. V lost 3 bases and J lost 3, with 12 bases in between. CDR1 is SNHLY, CDR2 FYNNEI, per germline. CDR3 DNA: TGTGCCAGCAGTGAGACCACAGGTTTCAATCAGCCCCAGCATTTT. It yields the protein CASSETTGFNQPQHF.

The chain combines TRBV7-8 with TRBJ1-5; 9 bases are shared with TRBD1. V was pared by 2 bases and J by 0 bases, with 14 bases of the junction left unmatched. Germline lookup yields CDR1 SGHVS and CDR2 FQNEAQ. The CDR3 sequence is 20 residues long. The CDR3 protein is CASSLSARNRGQTSNQPQHF. Here the CDR3 DNA reads TGTGCCAGCAGCTTATCAGCGCGGAACAGGGGGCAAACTAGCAATCAGCCCCAGCATTTT. Looking up the rest from reference TRBV7-8 and TRBJ1-5 gives the full variable domain: GAGVSQSPRYKVAKRGQDVALRCDPISGHVSLFWYQQALGQGPEFLTYFQNEAQLDKSGLPSDRFFAERPEGSVSTLKIQRTQQEDSAVYLCASSLSARNRGQTSNQPQHFGDGTRLSIL.

The chain recombines TRBV2 with TRBJ1-1; TRBD1 is a possible D gene (6 bases). This CDR3 spans 15 amino acids. The V and J ends lost 8 bases and 1 base respectively, with 17 bases between them. CDR1 is SNHLY and CDR2 is FYNNEI in the germline V gene. Here the CDR3 DNA reads TGTGCCAGCGGGCTTGGGGGGCTGTGGAACACTGAAGCTTTCTTT. Translation gives CASGLGGLWNTEAFF.

The rearrangement uses TRBV30 and TRBJ2-5; the match to TRBD1 covers 8 bases. This CDR3 has 15 amino acids. Trimming at V came to 0 bases and at J to 4 bases, leaving 7 bases not matched to a gene. Germline V gene data show CDR1 as GTSNPN and CDR2 as SVGIG (reference sequence). The CDR3 DNA follows: TGTGCCTGGAGTGTTCGTGGACAGGGAAGAGAGACCCAGTACTTC. This encodes CAWSVRGQGRETQYF.

CDR3 DNA sequence: TGTGCCAGCAGCTTAGATGGCACATCTAACTATGGCTACACCTTC. This gives the protein CASSLDGTSNYGYTF. The V and J genes are TRBV7-2 and TRBJ1-2; D is unresolved. The CDR3 is 15 amino acids. Trimming removed 1 base at V and 0 bases at J, with 9 bases between. The germline gives CDR1 SGHTA, CDR2 FQGNSA.

The V call is TRBV25-1, the J call TRBJ1-2; 9 positions agree with TRBD1. The length of the CDR3 is 16 residues. J gave up 8 bases and V 5 bases, and 15 bases lay outside the gene matches. CDR1 MGHDK and CDR2 SYGVNS come from the germline V gene. CDR3 residues: CASSRPQGTGRGGYTF. Here the CDR3 DNA reads TGTGCCAGCAGTCGACCTCAAGGGACAGGGAGAGGGGGCTACACCTTC.

Concerning this clone itself: This sample includes further DNA sequences coding for the same CDR3. The CDR3 region is CASSRGVQETQYF. In DNA form, the CDR3 reads TGTGCCAGCAGCCGGGGGGTCCAAGAGACCCAGTACTTC. The rearrangement joins TRBV14 to TRBJ2-5; the D gene is possibly TRBD2 (6 bases). Trimming took off 4 bases at V and 1 base at J, with 7 bases between the two ends. Germline V CDR1 and CDR2: SGHDN, FVKESK. The CDR3 is made up of 13 amino acids.

In this sample, this clone turned up a few times. The chain has TRBV28 and TRBJ2-5, with TRBD2 matching 10 bases. The V gene end was trimmed by 8 bases and the J gene end by 5 bases; junction bases not matched to a gene: 8. CDR1 is MDHEN, CDR2 SYDVKM, per germline. This CDR3 is 14 amino acids long. The CDR3 coding sequence is TGTGCCAGCGACGGACTAGCGGCGTCGGAGACCCAGTACTTC. Translated: CASDGLAASETQYF.

V and J are TRBV18 and TRBJ1-6; no clear D. The CDR3 runs to 15 residues. The germline V gene encodes CDR1 KGHSH and CDR2 LQKENI. Trimming took off 3 bases at V and 8 bases at J, with 14 bases between the two ends. The CDR3 bases are TGTGCCAGCTCACCCTCGGATCCGACTTATTCACCCCTCCACTTT. It codes for CASSPSDPTYSPLHF.

The chain recombines TRBV5-1 with TRBJ2-5; tentatively, D is TRBD2 (5 bases). The CDR3 contains 12 residues. Germline loops: CDR1 SGHRS, CDR2 YFSETQ. Trimming pared 4 bases from V and 4 bases from J, leaving 8 bases between. As DNA, the CDR3 is TGCGCCAGCAGCCAACTAGGAGAGACCCAGTACTTC. Protein product: CASSQLGETQYF.

The chain employs TRBV18 and TRBJ2-3; 14 nucleotides match TRBD2. The CDR3 has 16 amino acids. The germline gives CDR1 KGHSH, CDR2 LQKENI. The V and J ends lost 3 bases and 8 bases, in that order; junction bases with no gene match: 7. CDR3 amino acids: CASSPFGTSGRATQYF. Here the CDR3 DNA reads TGTGCCAGCTCACCCTTCGGGACTAGCGGGAGAGCTACGCAGTATTTT.

A single count supports this clone. The V call is TRBV5-4, the J call TRBJ2-7, with 8 bases identical to TRBD2. The CDR3 contains 14 residues. Germline loops: CDR1 SGHNT, CDR2 YYREEE (reference sequence). Trimming cost V 0 bases and J 3 bases; bases outside gene matches: 2. DNA for the CDR3: TGTGCCAGCAGCTTGGCAGCGGGAGTCTACGAGCAGTACTTC. Encoded protein: CASSLAAGVYEQYF.

This sequence joins TRBV27 and TRBJ2-5, with D perhaps matching TRBD2 (5 bases). Germline V gene lookup returns CDR1 MNHEY and CDR2 SMNVEV (reference sequence). This CDR3 is 13 amino acids long. Trimming shortened V by 4 bases and J by 2 bases, and 8 bases separated the two germline ends. The CDR3 nucleotides are TGTGCCAGCAGTTGGACGGGACAAGAGACCCAGTACTTC. This sequence encodes CASSWTGQETQYF.

The genes are TRBV30 and TRBJ1-2, with 7 positions matching TRBD1. The CDR3 extends over 16 amino acids. Germline trimming cut 2 bases from V and 0 bases from J; bases unmatched to any gene: 9. The germline gives CDR1 GTSNPN, CDR2 SVGIG (reference sequence). The CDR3 coding sequence is TGTGCCTGGAGTCCCGAAAACAGGGGATCTAACTATGGCTACACCTTC. Protein: CAWSPENRGSNYGYTF.

The J gene is TRBJ2-2, the V gene TRBV30; TRBD2 might be the D (5 bases). Germline V gene sequence: CDR1 GTSNPN, CDR2 SVGIG (reference sequence). V was pared by 0 bases and J by 7 bases, with 9 bases between. This CDR3 has 13 residues. The CDR3, as DNA: TGTGCCTGGAGTGTAAGGGAGAGCGGGGAGCTGTTTTTT. Its protein product is CAWSVRESGELFF.

The chain carries TRBV19 and TRBJ2-2; 9 nucleotides match TRBD1. Unmatched junction bases numbered 5, after V lost 5 bases and J lost 1 base. CDR1 LNHDA and CDR2 SQIVND come from the germline V gene (reference sequence). The CDR3 is 16 residues long. The CDR3 is CASSGGTGMNTGELFF. DNA for the CDR3: TGTGCCAGTAGTGGGGGGACAGGGATGAACACCGGGGAGCTGTTTTTT. The complete variable domain, with remaining parts taken from reference TRBV19 and TRBJ2-2, reads DGGITQSPKYLFRKEGQNVTLSCEQNLNHDAMYWYRQDPGQGLRLIYYSQIVNDFQKGDIAEGYSVSREKKESFPLTVTSAQKNPTAFYLCASSGGTGMNTGELFFGEGSRLTVL.

Turning to this clone: The same CDR3 can be traced to other DNA sequences in this sample. V is TRBV4-1 and J is TRBJ2-5; D is unresolved. V gave up 1 base and J gave up 4 bases, with 7 bases separating them. CDR3 size: 13 residues. The V gene's germline CDR1 is MGHRA and CDR2 YSYEKL. The CDR3 loop is CASSQGILETQYF. CDR3 DNA sequence: TGCGCCAGCAGCCAAGGTATCTTAGAGACCCAGTACTTC.

The J gene is TRBJ2-5, the V gene TRBV25-1; 10 nucleotides align to TRBD2. The CDR3 is 15 residues long. V shed 6 bases and J 5 bases; nucleotides not matched to a gene: 9. The germline CDR1 and CDR2 sequences are MGHDK and SYGVNS. In DNA, the CDR3 is TGTGCCAGCAGCCGTCCAGCGGGAGGGCCGGAGACCCAGTACTTC. Amino acid sequence: CASSRPAGGPETQYF.

V and J are TRBV30 and TRBJ2-5, with 10 bases aligning to TRBD2. V lost 8 bases and J lost 4; bases outside the gene matches: 31. Germline values: CDR1 GTSNPN, CDR2 SVGIG (reference sequence). The CDR3 is made up of 21 amino acids. The CDR3 sequence is CARIFYLTSGITNPLGETQYF. DNA of the CDR3: TGTGCCCGAATCTTCTACCTAACTAGCGGGATAACGAATCCCCTGGGAGAGACCCAGTACTTC.

J is TRBJ1-3 and V is TRBV10-2, with D uncertain. The germline CDR1 and CDR2 sequences are WSHSY and SAAADI. The germline V and J ends were trimmed by 4 bases and 4 bases, with 14 bases remaining between them. The CDR3 sequence is 15 residues long. CDR3 nucleotides: TGCGCCAGCAGTGTCAGCGGAACAGAAGGAAACACCATATATTTT. This codes for CASSVSGTEGNTIYF.

In its sample, this clone was seen once. This chain links TRBV30 with TRBJ1-2; 7 bases fit TRBD1. The CDR3 runs 11 residues. The V segment lost 6 bases and the J segment 4 bases; nucleotides outside the gene matches: 2. Germline CDR1 is GTSNPN and CDR2 is SVGIG (reference sequence). As DNA, the CDR3 is TGTGCCTGCTGGGACAGCTATGGCTACACCTTC. It specifies CACWDSYGYTF. Combining the CDR3 with reference TRBV30 and TRBJ1-2 gives the whole variable domain SQTIHQWPATLVQPVGSPLSLECTVEGTSNPNLYWYRQAAGRGLQLLFYSVGIGQISSEVPQNLSASRPQDRQFILSSKKLLLSDSGFYLCACWDSYGYTFGSGTRLTVV.

The rearrangement joins TRBV7-9 to TRBJ2-7; no firm D call. The CDR3 is 12 amino acids. Trimming removed 10 bases at V and 3 bases at J, with 13 bases between. Germline CDR1 is SEHNR and CDR2 is FQNEAQ (reference sequence). CDR3 nucleotides: TGTGCCACCTCGCAAGACGGCTACGAGCAGTACTTC. It codes for CATSQDGYEQYF.